This TCR beta chain comes out of a study of T-cell reconstitution after alpha-beta-depleted transplantation in children. This CDR3 is 13 amino acids long. CDR1 MNHEY and CDR2 SVGAGI come from the germline V gene. Molecular barcoding with unique molecular identifiers was used for the TCRbeta library. Each CDR3 protein is one row after TCRdb ran MiXCR on the PCR reads. The repertoire includes under 850,000 distinct CDR3 sequences, less than 15% of them detected once, and 0.79% sits in the top ten. This clonotype showed up just a few times. The junction shows a germline mismatch at one end, possibly a read error.

The source was PBMCs, collected before TCRalphabeta/CD19-depleted stem cell transplant. The TCR sequence derives from a girl aged 2-10 years with congenital amegakaryocytic thrombocytopenia, due to receive a stem cell transplant. The J gene is TRBJ1-1, the V gene TRBV6-5, with D unclear. The CDR3 protein is CPSSYSVGTEAFF. CDR3 in DNA: TGTCCCAGCAGTTACTCTGTGGGAACTGAAGCTTTCTTT.